These 9 T cell receptor beta chains share one sample of origin, sequenced in a study of shared clonotypes between healthy human individuals. TCRdb's copy holds only in-frame clones and misses some; the assay was immunoSEQ multiplex PCR. The sample includes about 1.5 million clones, approximately 98% of them seen just once. Sequencing was carried out using naive CD4+ T cells sorted from blood. As for subset: CD45RA+ positively selected. The receptors here all came from a man aged 25 to 40 in good health.

The rearrangement links TRBV6-6 to TRBJ1-1; no clear D. Trimming took 8 bases from V and 3 from J, leaving 16 bases between them. CDR1 MNHNY and CDR2 SVGAGI come from the germline V gene (reference sequence). The CDR3 consists of 14 residues. DNA of the CDR3: TGTGCCAGCCATCACACCCTATCGGACACTGAAGCTTTCTTT. Its translation: CASHHTLSDTEAFF.

The gene calls are TRBV6-5 and TRBJ2-2; D ambiguous. This CDR3 is built from 16 residues. The V gene lost 2 bases and the J gene lost 0 bases, with 10 bases spanning the gap. The germline V gene encodes CDR1 MNHEY and CDR2 SVGAGI. The chain's CDR3 is CASSYLHRANTGELFF. In DNA form, the CDR3 reads TGTGCCAGCAGTTACCTCCACCGGGCGAACACCGGGGAGCTGTTTTTT.

A single count supports this clone. The CDR3, as DNA: TGTGCCAGCAGCTTTGAAGCGGGAGGAATCGGGGAGCTGTTTTTT. As protein: CASSFEAGGIGELFF. The rearrangement links TRBV11-3 to TRBJ2-2, with 9 bases identical to TRBD2. Looked up from germline, CDR1 is SGHNT and CDR2 is YENEEA. V dropped 3 bases and J dropped 7; count of bases not matched to a gene: 6. CDR3 length: 15 amino acids.

This chain uses TRBV11-2 with TRBJ2-7; TRBD2 aligns across 14 bases. V gave up 5 bases and J gave up 0 bases; unmatched junction bases: 12. CDR1 and CDR2 (germline): SGHAT, FQNNGV. The CDR3 spans 19 residues. Here the CDR3 reads CASSRTGTSGSASSYEQYF. The CDR3 region has the DNA TGTGCCAGCAGCAGAACCGGGACTAGCGGGAGTGCATCCTCCTACGAGCAGTACTTC.

V gene TRBV9 combines with J gene TRBJ1-2; D remains unclear. Germline values: CDR1 SGDLS, CDR2 YYNGEE. This CDR3 is 13 amino acids long. V was shortened by 3 bases and J by 5 bases, with 11 bases between the two germline ends. CDR3 loop: CASSENVGYGYTF. In DNA form, the CDR3 reads TGTGCCAGCAGCGAGAATGTGGGGTATGGCTACACCTTC.

The chain recombines TRBV4-3 with TRBJ2-3; TRBD1 aligns across 12 bases. There are 17 residues in the CDR3. With 2 bases clipped from V and 6 bases from J, the junction kept 9 bases outside the gene matches. In germline, CDR1 is LGHNA, CDR2 YSLEER. CDR3 DNA: TGCGCCAGCAGCCAACTACAAGGGACAGGGGGCATGGATACGCAGTATTTT. It encodes CASSQLQGTGGMDTQYF.

This sequence joins TRBV29-1 and TRBJ2-5; D may be TRBD1 (5 bases). CDR1 and CDR2 from the germline V gene are SQVTM and ANQGSEA. V was cut by 6 bases and J by 0 bases, with 8 bases left in between. This CDR3 is 12 amino acids long. This CDR3 reads CSVGHNQETQYF. CDR3 in DNA: TGCAGCGTCGGACACAACCAAGAGACCCAGTACTTC.

The chain uses TRBV5-4 and TRBJ1-2; D is possibly TRBD1 (5 bases). CDR1 SGHNT and CDR2 YYREEE come from the germline V gene (reference sequence). The V and J ends lost 6 bases and 7 bases respectively, with 13 bases between them. The CDR3 covers 12 residues. The CDR3 DNA reads TGTGCCAGCACCCCGGGGGGATCTGGCTACACCTTC. Its translation: CASTPGGSGYTF.

The chain links TRBV5-4 to TRBJ2-5, with D hard to call. With 0 bases removed from V and 5 bases from J, the gap between germline ends came to 5 bases. Germline CDR1 reads SGHNT; CDR2 reads YYREEE (reference sequence). The CDR3 spans 12 residues. CDR3 in DNA: TGTGCCAGCAGCTTGGATTCGGAGACCCAGTACTTC. It translates to CASSLDSETQYF.